This passage covers 29 T cell receptor beta chains from one sample sequenced in a study of post-analysis software for immune sequencing data. Findings and limits, study-wide: There were about 5 TRBV segments more frequent in patients than controls, and TRBV5-6, TRBV5-1 and TRBV20-1 were among them.

No antigen has been assigned to these receptors. Incorporated into the TCR beta cDNA libraries were unique molecular identifiers, which served to reduce PCR and sequencing biases. TCRdb re-called the PCR reads through MiXCR, storing one row per CDR3 protein. This table has about 210,000 distinct CDR3 sequences, 29% appearing once. Sequencing was done on a sample of blood. These TCRs come from a girl aged 2 to 17 with multiple sclerosis.

V gene TRBV29-1 combines with J gene TRBJ1-4, with TRBD1 matching over 7 bases. This CDR3 spans 13 amino acids. Germline lookup yields CDR1 SQVTM and CDR2 ANQGSEA. The CDR3 region has the DNA TGCAGGGCAACGGGACAGCCTAATGAAAAACTGTTTTTT. Protein product: CRATGQPNEKLFF.

The chain employs TRBV20-1 and TRBJ1-3; a possible D gene is TRBD1 (5 bases). V lost 6 bases, J lost 0 bases, and 12 bases lay in between. Per germline, CDR1 DFQATT and CDR2 SNEGSKA (reference sequence). This CDR3 is built from 14 residues. The CDR3 DNA reads TGCAGTGCAAGGGACGGCGCCTCTGGAAACACCATATATTTT. Translation: CSARDGASGNTIYF.

This rearrangement joins TRBV27 to TRBJ2-1; TRBD2 matches at 12 bases. Germline V lookup: CDR1 MNHEY, CDR2 SMNVEV (reference sequence). The trim removed 2 bases at V and 8 bases at J, leaving 4 bases unmatched. The CDR3 has 15 residues. The CDR3 sequence: CASSLQLAGGDEQFF. The CDR3 bases are TGTGCCAGCAGTTTACAGCTAGCGGGAGGGGATGAGCAGTTCTTC.

This clonotype was seen many times. The gene calls are TRBV3-1 and TRBJ1-2; tentatively, D is TRBD1 (5 bases). CDR1 and CDR2 (germline): LGHDT, YNNKEL (reference sequence). This CDR3 region has 14 residues. The V gene lost 1 base and the J gene lost 8 bases, with 14 bases spanning the gap. The DNA of the CDR3 is TGTGCCAGCAGCCAAGGTGAAGGGGAAAGGGGCTACACCTTC. It specifies CASSQGEGERGYTF.

This clonotype was counted ten times or more. The chain links TRBV4-1 to TRBJ2-1; maybe TRBD2 (5 bases). The CDR3 spans 16 residues. The germline V gene has CDR1 MGHRA and CDR2 YSYEKL. The V and J ends lost 0 bases and 8 bases respectively, with 17 bases between them. The CDR3 is CASSQDQAGPRDEQFF. CDR3 nucleotides: TGCGCCAGCAGCCAAGATCAGGCGGGCCCCCGGGATGAGCAGTTCTTC.

The chain carries TRBV15 and TRBJ2-5; 8 bases fit TRBD2. The germline CDR1 and CDR2 sequences are LNHNV and YYDKDF (reference sequence). V gave up 3 bases and J gave up 5 bases; unmatched junction bases: 5. CDR3 size: 14 residues. CDR3 nucleotides: TGTGCCACCAGCAGGCTGGCTAGCGGGGAGACCCAGTACTTC. It yields the protein CATSRLASGETQYF. Supplemented by reference TRBV15 and TRBJ2-5, the full variable domain reads DAMVIQNPRYQVTQFGKPVTLSCSQTLNHNVMYWYQQKSSQAPKLLFHYYDKDFNNEADTPDNFQSRRPNTSFCFLDIRSPGLGDTAMYLCATSRLASGETQYFGPGTRLLVL.

The V call is TRBV7-3, the J call TRBJ2-1, with a possible D match to TRBD2 (5 bases). The CDR3 is 14 amino acids. Trimming left V 5 bases short and J 5 bases short, with 13 bases between. CDR1 is SGHTA, CDR2 FQGTGA, per germline. In DNA form, the CDR3 reads TGTGCCAGCAGCCGACTAACGAGAAACAATGAGCAGTTCTTC. Its protein product is CASSRLTRNNEQFF.

This chain uses TRBV20-1 with TRBJ2-3, with 9 bases aligning to TRBD1. Germline CDR1 DFQATT, CDR2 SNEGSKA (reference sequence). The CDR3 consists of 14 residues. CDR3 nucleotide sequence: TGCAGCCTAGGAAACAGGGGGCACACAGATACGCAGTATTTT. Residues: CSLGNRGHTDTQYF.

The V gene is TRBV20-1, the J gene TRBJ1-1; D possibly corresponds to TRBD1 (6 bases). Germline V lookup: CDR1 DFQATT, CDR2 SNEGSKA (reference sequence). The CDR3 has 14 amino acids. Trimming took 2 bases from V and 0 from J, leaving 10 bases between them. This chain's CDR3 is CSARRGRMNTEAFF. Written as DNA, the CDR3 is TGCAGTGCTAGAAGGGGGAGGATGAACACTGAAGCTTTCTTT.

This clonotype was seen at least ten times. The rearrangement links TRBV12-3 or TRBV12-4 to TRBJ2-3, with TRBD1 matching 7 bases. The V and J ends lost 6 bases and 6 bases, in that order; junction bases with no gene match: 9. This CDR3 is 14 amino acids long. The CDR3: CASSPTGWGDTQYF. The CDR3 bases are TGTGCCAGCAGCCCGACAGGGTGGGGGGATACGCAGTATTTT.

This clonotype has just a few counts. A much larger clone lies one base from this, so it may be a read error. The V and J genes are TRBV6-5 and TRBJ2-7; tentatively, D is TRBD2 (6 bases). CDR1 is MNHEY and CDR2 is SVGAGI in the germline V gene. The V gene lost 5 bases and the J gene lost 7 bases, with 18 bases spanning the gap. This CDR3 has 14 residues. This CDR3 is CASSLGLQYNEQYF. The CDR3 region has the DNA TGTGCCAGCAGTCTGGGACTTCAATACAATGAGCAGTACTTC.

In its sample, this clonotype was seen many times. The chain carries TRBV2 and TRBJ1-6, with TRBD1 matching 7 bases. Germline CDR1 is SNHLY and CDR2 is FYNNEI. The CDR3 is made up of 17 amino acids. After removal of 5 bases from V and 4 bases from J, the junction contained 11 bases not matched to a gene. CDR3 in amino acids: CASSTPGQRVYNSPLHF. The CDR3 DNA reads TGTGCCAGCAGTACGCCGGGACAGCGCGTTTATAATTCACCCCTCCACTTT. The variable domain in full, with the rest retrieved from reference TRBV2 and TRBJ1-6, is EPEVTQTPSHQVTQMGQEVILRCVPISNHLYFYWYRQILGQKVEFLVSFYNNEISEKSEIFDDQFSVERPDGSNFTLKIRSTKLEDSAMYFCASSTPGQRVYNSPLHFGNGTRLTVT.

This clonotype was observed a few times. The junction departs from the called germline gene at one end, perhaps through a read error. The rearrangement joins TRBV3-1 to TRBJ1-2; D might be TRBD1 (5 bases). The CDR3 consists of 14 residues. Per germline, CDR1 LGHDT and CDR2 YNNKEL (reference sequence). As DNA, the CDR3 is TGTGCCGGCAGCCAAGTTCGGGGGACCTATGGCTACACCTTC. It translates to CAGSQVRGTYGYTF. The full variable domain, in which reference TRBV3-1 and TRBJ1-2 provide the parts outside the CDR3, is DTAVSQTPKYLVTQMGNDKSIKCEQNLGHDTMYWYKQDSKKFLKIMFSYNNKELIINETVPNRFSPKSPDKAHLNLHINSLELGDSAVYFCAGSQVRGTYGYTFGSGTRLTVV.

Worth noting for this clonotype: A clone one base away is much larger, so this may be a read error. The CDR3 DNA sequence: TGCAGTGCTAGAAGTCACAGGAGCTCCGACGGGCAGTACTTC. Translation gives CSARSHRSSDGQYF. The V gene is TRBV20-1, the J gene TRBJ2-7; perhaps TRBD1 as D (5 bases). The CDR3 consists of 14 residues. V lost 2 bases and J 9 bases, leaving 20 bases between the germline ends. Germline CDR1 DFQATT, CDR2 SNEGSKA (reference sequence).

This clonotype was picked up many times. The chain links TRBV10-3 to TRBJ2-3; D gene unclear. The ends were cut back, 0 bases at V and 5 bases at J, with 9 bases in the middle. Germline loops: CDR1 ENHRY, CDR2 SYGVKD. The CDR3 spans 14 residues. The CDR3 loop reads CAISESVRRDTQYF. The CDR3 DNA reads as TGTGCCATCAGTGAGTCGGTGCGCCGAGATACGCAGTATTTT.

The chain carries TRBV7-2 and TRBJ1-1; tentative D call: TRBD1 (5 bases). This CDR3 is built from 15 residues. In germline, CDR1 is SGHTA, CDR2 FQGNSA. V was pared by 0 bases and J by 2 bases, with 10 bases between. The CDR3 bases are TGTGCCAGCAGCTTAGCGTCGGGGGGAAACACTGAAGCTTTCTTT. It yields the protein CASSLASGGNTEAFF.

This clonotype was counted at least ten times. This rearrangement joins TRBV20-1 to TRBJ2-7, with TRBD2 as a possible D gene (5 bases). CDR3 length: 14 residues. The V gene lost 1 base and the J gene lost 7 bases, with 17 bases spanning the gap. Germline V gene sequence: CDR1 DFQATT, CDR2 SNEGSKA (reference sequence). The CDR3 protein is CSARARNTSREQYF. Written as DNA, the CDR3 is TGCAGTGCTAGAGCCCGCAACACTAGTCGGGAGCAGTACTTC.

The chain is built from TRBV5-1 and TRBJ1-1, with TRBD1 as a possible D gene (6 bases). Germline CDR1 SGHRS, CDR2 YFSETQ. Trimming cost V 0 bases and J 0 bases, with 12 bases left between them. This CDR3 comprises 16 residues. CDR3 sequence reads: CASSLGAGAMNTEAFF. In DNA form, the CDR3 reads TGCGCCAGCAGCTTGGGAGCGGGGGCCATGAACACTGAAGCTTTCTTT.

A remark on this clonotype: A single base separates this from a much larger clone, so it may be a read error. The rearrangement links TRBV5-1 to TRBJ2-3; 9 positions match TRBD2. This CDR3 has 15 amino acids. Germline CDR1 SGHRS, CDR2 YFSETQ. The CDR3: CASSLGAGGTDAQYF. The CDR3 DNA is TGCGCCAGCAGCTTGGGAGCGGGAGGCACAGATGCGCAGTATTTT.

V is TRBV7-8 and J is TRBJ1-1; TRBD1 aligns across 7 bases. Germline V gives CDR1 SGHVS, CDR2 FQNEAQ. This CDR3 has 15 amino acids. The trim removed 5 bases at V and 4 bases at J, leaving 10 bases unmatched. The DNA for the CDR3 is TGTGCCAGCAGCCGAGACCGACAGGGAATCACTGAAGCTTTCTTT. Translation gives CASSRDRQGITEAFF.

This clonotype has at least ten counts. This rearrangement joins TRBV6-1 to TRBJ2-7; D tentatively reads TRBD1 or TRBD2 (6 bases each). The CDR3 spans 14 residues. V gave up 6 bases and J gave up 4 bases, with 16 bases separating them. Germline values: CDR1 MNHNS, CDR2 SASEGT. Here the CDR3 reads CASSRPGASYEQYF. The CDR3 DNA reads as TGTGCCAGCAGCCGTCCGGGGGCCTCTTACGAGCAGTACTTC.

This chain connects TRBV6-6 to TRBJ1-1, with 8 bases matching TRBD1. CDR1 MNHNY and CDR2 SVGAGI come from the germline V gene (reference sequence). This CDR3 has 14 residues. J was trimmed by 11 bases and V by 5 bases; bases with no gene match: 13. The DNA for the CDR3 is TGTGCCAGCAGTCCCATGACAGGGGAAGAGATGGCTTTCTTT. It specifies CASSPMTGEEMAFF.

This clonotype has ten or more counts. This rearrangement joins TRBV12-3 or TRBV12-4 to TRBJ1-2; D remains ambiguous. The CDR3 has 13 residues. Trimming removed 3 bases from V and 4 bases from J, with 9 bases in between. The CDR3 nucleotides are TGTGCCAGCAGTTTGGCCACGGGCTATGGCTACACCTTC. It specifies CASSLATGYGYTF.

This chain links TRBV28 with TRBJ2-5; D remains ambiguous. The germline V gene has CDR1 MDHEN and CDR2 SYDVKM. The germline V and J ends were trimmed by 5 bases and 4 bases, with 17 bases remaining between them. This CDR3 has 15 amino acids. In nucleotides, the CDR3 is TGTGCCAGCAGTGCCGGGTCGGCTTCAAGAGAGACCCAGTACTTC. Its translation is CASSAGSASRETQYF.

This clonotype appeared many times. The V and J genes are TRBV15 and TRBJ2-7; D not certain. Germline V gives CDR1 LNHNV, CDR2 YYDKDF (reference sequence). CDR3 length: 12 amino acids. V lost 0 bases and J 3 bases, leaving 3 bases between the germline ends. The CDR3 here is CATSREYYEQYF. The CDR3 DNA is TGTGCCACCAGCAGAGAATACTACGAGCAGTACTTC.

This clonotype was counted many times. The chain recombines TRBV20-1 with TRBJ2-7; a possible D gene is TRBD1 (6 bases). Trimming took 3 bases from V and 2 from J, leaving 8 bases between them. CDR3 length equals 12 residues. From germline, CDR1 is DFQATT and CDR2 SNEGSKA (reference sequence). CDR3: CSARTGTYEQYF. The CDR3, as DNA: TGCAGTGCTAGGACAGGAACCTACGAGCAGTACTTC.

The chain couples TRBV5-5 to TRBJ1-2, with 8 bases aligning to TRBD1. The junction had 2 bases not matched to a gene; V was cut back by 2 bases and J by 2 bases. The CDR3 is 14 residues long. Germline CDR1 reads SGHKS; CDR2 reads YYEKEE (reference sequence). This chain's CDR3 is CASSFRTGNYGYTF. The CDR3 DNA reads TGTGCCAGCAGCTTCCGGACAGGGAACTATGGCTACACCTTC. The variable domain in full, completed from reference TRBV5-5 and TRBJ1-2, reads DAGVTQSPTHLIKTRGQQVTLRCSPISGHKSVSWYQQVLGQGPQFIFQYYEKEERGRGNFPDRFSARQFPNYSSELNVNALLLGDSALYLCASSFRTGNYGYTFGSGTRLTVV.

By proportion, this clonotype is medium-sized. The V and J genes are TRBV29-1 and TRBJ2-5, with 8 bases aligning to TRBD2. The CDR3 runs 14 residues. The trim removed 3 bases at V and 1 base at J, leaving 4 bases unmatched. Germline V gene sequence: CDR1 SQVTM, CDR2 ANQGSEA. This chain's CDR3 is CSVEASGLQETQYF. CDR3 coding DNA: TGCAGCGTTGAGGCTAGCGGGCTCCAAGAGACCCAGTACTTC.

In this sample, this clonotype turned up many times. In DNA, the CDR3 is TGCAGTGTGGGACAGGGGGCGGATGAGCAGTTCTTC. The encoded protein is CSVGQGADEQFF. The rearrangement uses TRBV20-1 and TRBJ2-1; 12 bases match TRBD1. CDR1 and CDR2 from the germline V gene are DFQATT and SNEGSKA (reference sequence). CDR3 length: 12 residues. V was clipped by 7 bases and J by 8 bases; unmatched bases: 3.